The text below deals with one TCR beta chain. Its specificity is unknown. CDR1 and CDR2 (germline): GTSNPN, SVGIG (reference sequence). CDR3 size: 14 residues. Trimming cost V 0 bases and J 3 bases, with 12 bases left between them. This sample stems from a study of beta chain features in type 1 diabetes. Study-wide points: More deletions and fewer insertions at VDJ junctions were found in patients with type 1 diabetes. A potential PCR bias toward shorter templates would be equal in patient and control samples. Within patients, naive, central memory and Treg TCRB repertoires seemed more similar than within healthy donors. Sequencing used cDNA, and cells with high TCR expression could therefore be over-represented. A moderate, significant TCRB CDR3 shortening appeared in type 1 diabetes across four CD4+ subsets.

Reverse transcription of all isolated RNA meant that expressed TCRB transcripts were sequenced. Libraries were prepared by immunoSEQ multiplex PCR; TCRdb keeps only in-frame clonotypes and omits some of them. Seen here are about 700,000 clones, 13% observed once, and the top ten hold 0.02% to 0.025%. The chain carries TRBV30 and TRBJ2-7, with D possibly being TRBD1 (6 bases). Sequencing was done on a sample of naive CD4+ T cells from blood. This TCR was sampled from a man in his late teens or twenties with type 1 diabetes. In nucleotides, the CDR3 is TGTGCCTGGAGTGTAGGAGCGGACAGCTACGAGCAGTACTTC. It codes for CAWSVGADSYEQYF.